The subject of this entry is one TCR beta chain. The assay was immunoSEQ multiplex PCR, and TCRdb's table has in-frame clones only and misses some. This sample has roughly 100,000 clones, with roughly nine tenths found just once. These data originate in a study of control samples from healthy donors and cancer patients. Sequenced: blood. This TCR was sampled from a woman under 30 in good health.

CDR3 sequence: CASSIVAGVRTDTQYF. CDR3 coding DNA: TGTGCCAGTAGTATAGTGGCGGGAGTAAGAACAGATACGCAGTATTTT. The V call is TRBV19, the J call TRBJ2-3; 7 bases are shared with TRBD2. The CDR3 is made up of 16 amino acids. The trim removed 1 base at V and 3 bases at J, leaving 7 bases unmatched. Germline loops: CDR1 LNHDA, CDR2 SQIVND (reference sequence).